This T cell receptor (beta chain) originates from a study of T cell responses to AZD1222 COVID-19 vaccine. The data were produced by immunoSEQ multiplex PCR, yet TCRdb's version contains in-frame clones alone and is incomplete. The table has 180,000 or so clones, 92% seen once. CDR3 size: 14 residues. J lost 7 bases, V lost 8 bases, and 6 bases had no gene match. Germline CDR1 and CDR2: LNHDA and SQIVND (reference sequence). The specimen was peripheral blood, collected 28 days after the second AZD1222 dose. This clonotype originated in an adult who received the AZD1222 COVID-19 vaccine. The chain recombines TRBV19 with TRBJ1-4; 11 nucleotides agree with TRBD1. The CDR3 DNA sequence: TGTGCCAGTCGGACAGGGGGCGCAGGTGAAAAACTGTTTTTT. Protein product: CASRTGGAGEKLFF.